The 5 T cell receptor beta chains below were found in one sample sequenced in a study. TCRdb reanalysed the 5' RACE reads using MiXCR and keeps one entry per CDR3 protein. The profile shows around 50,000 distinct CDR3 sequences, about 28% of them singletons. The specimen sequenced was tumor-infiltrating memory CD4+ T cells sorted from the breast tumor. Described subset: memory CD4+ T cells, CD4+CD45RO+CD25-. These receptors were taken from a female donor with breast cancer.

This clonotype was recorded a few times. At one of its ends the junction is not consistent with the germline gene, which may arise from a read error. The V and J genes are TRBV5-1 and TRBJ2-1, with a tentative D call TRBD2 (6 bases). The germline CDR1 and CDR2 sequences are SGHRS and YFSETQ. This CDR3 is 14 amino acids long. Here the CDR3 reads CASSYGGLYNEQFF. In DNA, the CDR3 is TGTGCCAGCAGCTATGGAGGGCTCTACAATGAGCAGTTCTTC.

This clonotype was seen a few times. The J gene is TRBJ2-3, the V gene TRBV7-6; D gene unclear. Deletions cut 6 bases from V and 4 bases from J, with 8 bases between. CDR1 and CDR2 from the germline V gene are SGHVS and FNYEAQ. The CDR3 runs 12 residues. This chain's CDR3 is CASSRTPDTQYF. The CDR3 coding sequence is TGTGCCAGCAGTCGGACCCCAGATACGCAGTATTTT.

This chain connects TRBV4-2 to TRBJ2-7; 11 bases line up with TRBD2. Losses at the gene ends were 3 bases for V and 2 bases for J; bases not matched to a gene: 9. CDR1 and CDR2 from the germline V gene are LGHNA and YNFKEQ. CDR3 size: 17 residues. In DNA form, the CDR3 reads TGTGCCAGCAGCCATATATCCGGGACTAGCGGAACCTACGAGCAGTACTTC. Amino acids: CASSHISGTSGTYEQYF.

This clonotype was counted between two and nine times. This sequence joins TRBV5-1 and TRBJ1-1, with D tentatively TRBD1 (6 bases). V lost 6 bases, J lost 1 base, and 13 bases lay in between. The length of the CDR3 is 14 residues. Looked up from germline, CDR1 is SGHRS and CDR2 is YFSETQ. The DNA for the CDR3 is TGCGCCAGCAATCGGGGGCAGGCGAACACTGAAGCTTTCTTT. It encodes CASNRGQANTEAFF.

The genes are TRBV28 and TRBJ1-2; no clear D. Germline lookup yields CDR1 MDHEN and CDR2 SYDVKM. This CDR3 spans 14 amino acids. V was cut by 2 bases and J by 4 bases, with 11 bases left in between. This chain's CDR3 is CASSLLGNSYGYTF. In DNA, the CDR3 is TGTGCCAGCAGTTTACTCGGCAATAGCTATGGCTACACCTTC.